This T cell receptor (beta chain) was obtained from a study of blood T cell repertoires in COVID-19. Trimming took off 3 bases at V and 3 bases at J, with 20 bases between the two ends. CDR1 is KGHSH, CDR2 LQKENI, per germline. The CDR3 spans 17 residues. Generated by immunoSEQ multiplex PCR, the TCRdb table keeps only in-frame clones and is missing some. Among 330,000 or so clones, 80% to 90% were seen once, and the ten largest hold 1.5% to 2%. The chain carries TRBV18 and TRBJ1-1, with D possibly matching TRBD1 (6 bases). This TCR was recovered from a man aged 40-49 years in a cohort exposed to, infected with or recovered from COVID-19 (not recorded which). The sequencing input was PBMCs or T cells enriched from blood (not recorded which). CDR3 DNA: TGTGCCAGCTCACCGCCGGGGACACAAAGAGGTGACACTGAAGCTTTCTTT. This codes for CASSPPGTQRGDTEAFF.